This TCR beta chain appears in the sequencing data of a study of beta chain features in type 1 diabetes. Investigators reverse transcribed all isolated RNA, so they sequenced expressed TCRB transcripts. Naive, central memory and regulatory T cell samples came to a mean of roughly 3.6 million reads. The data were produced by immunoSEQ multiplex PCR, yet TCRdb's version contains in-frame clones alone and is incomplete. Here the sample spans around 340,000 clones, approximately 8% being singletons. The CDR3 runs 13 residues. The ends were cut back, 0 bases at V and 1 base at J, with 4 bases in the middle. In germline, CDR1 is SGHRS, CDR2 YFSETQ. General study results and limits: PCR could preferentially amplify shorter templates, alike in patients and controls.

Turning to this clone: The antigen remains undetermined.

The chain combines TRBV5-1 with TRBJ1-1; D gene ambiguous. This TCR was sampled from a young woman in good health. Sequencing used central memory CD4+ T cells from blood. CDR3 sequence: CASSLGGNTEAFF. CDR3 DNA sequence: TGCGCCAGCAGCTTGGGCGGGAACACTGAAGCTTTCTTT.